This TCR beta chain was sequenced for a study of CD8 T cells in Susac syndrome. The germline CDR1 and CDR2 sequences are LGHDT and YNNKEL (reference sequence). V was pared by 1 base and J by 9 bases, with 9 bases of the junction left unmatched. The CDR3 extends over 17 amino acids. RNA, at about 0.45 to 1 ug, was reverse transcribed with random hexamers. TCRdb reanalysed the immunoSEQ multiplex PCR reads using MiXCR and keeps one entry per CDR3 protein. Of about 160,000 distinct CDR3 sequences in the sample, approximately 95% were seen once. Study-wide results and limits: That the number of individuals in its TCR sequencing and HLA analysis was relatively small was acknowledged by the study.

This clonotype was seen a single time. Its specificity is not known. The multiple sclerosis controls were treatment-naive patients with relapsing-remitting disease that was stable or active. Sequenced material: CD4+ T cells from PBMCs. This clonotype originated in a human donor with multiple sclerosis. V usage is TRBV3-1 and J usage is TRBJ2-1, with 13 bases fitting TRBD2. The CDR3 loop is CASSQGFTSGRAGEQFF. CDR3 DNA sequence: TGTGCCAGCAGCCAAGGGTTCACTAGCGGGAGGGCCGGTGAGCAGTTCTTC.